This T cell receptor (beta chain) originates from a study of beta chain features in type 1 diabetes. For the study at large: When patients were set against healthy donors, age, gender and cell yields were similar.

Purity (above 95%) was reached by all sorted populations. V shed 2 bases and J shed 4 bases, with 17 bases lying between them. The length of the CDR3 is 16 residues. Germline V CDR1 and CDR2: SGHDN, FVKESK. A word on this clone: Its specificity is unknown.

Broader study findings: In type 1 diabetes patients, VDJ junctions had fewer insertions; deletions at these junctions were more frequent.

TCRB transcripts that were expressed got sequenced, as all of the isolated RNA had been reverse transcribed. Assay used: immunoSEQ multiplex PCR; TCRdb lists only in-frame clones, some missing. The top ten hold roughly 1.9% of the sample, which has about 150,000 clones, 11% seen once. The receptor was isolated from a man aged 18 to 29 in good health. Sequencing was done on a sample of central memory CD4+ T cells from blood. The chain couples TRBV14 to TRBJ1-2; no clear D. The CDR3, as DNA: TGTGCCAGCAGCCAAAAGGTTCCCCCGTTCACCTATGGCTACACCTTC. Protein: CASSQKVPPFTYGYTF. The variable domain in full, completed from reference TRBV14 and TRBJ1-2, reads EAGVTQFPSHSVIEKGQTVTLRCDPISGHDNLYWYRRVMGKEIKFLLHFVKESKQDESGMPNNRFLAERTGGTYSTLKVQPAELEDSGVYFCASSQKVPPFTYGYTFGSGTRLTVV.